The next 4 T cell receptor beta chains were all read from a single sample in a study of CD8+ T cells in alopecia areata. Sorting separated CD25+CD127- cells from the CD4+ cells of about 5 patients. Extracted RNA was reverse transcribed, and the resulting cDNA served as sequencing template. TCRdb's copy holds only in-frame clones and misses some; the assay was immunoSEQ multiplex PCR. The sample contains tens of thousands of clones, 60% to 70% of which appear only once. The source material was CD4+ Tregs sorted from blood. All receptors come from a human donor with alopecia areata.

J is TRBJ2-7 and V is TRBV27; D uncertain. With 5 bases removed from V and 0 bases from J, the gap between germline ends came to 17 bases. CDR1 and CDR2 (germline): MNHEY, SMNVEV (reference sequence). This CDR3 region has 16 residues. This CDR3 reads CASSRTGTSPSYEQYF. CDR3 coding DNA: TGTGCCAGCAGTCGGACCGGTACTTCTCCCTCCTACGAGCAGTACTTC.

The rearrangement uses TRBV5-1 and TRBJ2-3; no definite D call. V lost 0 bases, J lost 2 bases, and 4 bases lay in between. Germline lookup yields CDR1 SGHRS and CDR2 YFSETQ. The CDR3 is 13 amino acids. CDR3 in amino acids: CASSLDNTDTQYF. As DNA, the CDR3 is TGCGCCAGCAGCTTGGACAACACAGATACGCAGTATTTT. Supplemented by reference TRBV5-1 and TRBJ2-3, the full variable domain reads KAGVTQTPRYLIKTRGQQVTLSCSPISGHRSVSWYQQTPGQGLQFLFEYFSETQRNKGNFPGRFSGRQFSNSRSEMNVSTLELGDSALYLCASSLDNTDTQYFGPGTRLTVL.

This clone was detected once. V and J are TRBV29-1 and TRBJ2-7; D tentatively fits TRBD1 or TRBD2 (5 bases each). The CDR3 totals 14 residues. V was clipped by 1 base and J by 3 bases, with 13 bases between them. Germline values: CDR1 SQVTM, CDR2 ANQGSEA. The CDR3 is CSVEGGVQGYEQYF. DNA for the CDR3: TGCAGCGTTGAAGGAGGGGTCCAGGGCTACGAGCAGTACTTC.

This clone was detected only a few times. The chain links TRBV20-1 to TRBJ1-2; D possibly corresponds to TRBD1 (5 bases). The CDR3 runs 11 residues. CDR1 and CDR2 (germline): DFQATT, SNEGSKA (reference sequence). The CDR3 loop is CSLGTYYGYTF. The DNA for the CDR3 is TGCAGCCTGGGGACGTACTATGGCTACACCTTC.